These T cell receptor beta chains were read from a single sample in a study of T cell changes during pregnancy in multiple sclerosis. Method: immunoSEQ multiplex PCR; TCRdb's copy keeps in-frame clones and lacks some. Among some 30,000 clones, roughly nine tenths were seen once, and the ten largest hold 3.5% to 4.5%. Source: CD8+ T cells from peripheral blood mononuclear cells, taken in the second trimester of pregnancy. These receptors were taken from a female donor with multiple sclerosis, enrolled in a pregnancy study. Each CDR3 is given with its conserved first and last residue. Only part of the rows carry a size: once, few, many, or a class if the clone is expanded.

TRBV7-9	TRBJ2-7	12	-	CASSRGIYEQYF
TRBV5-1	TRBJ2-7	14	-	CASSLDTGLIEQYF
TRBV18	TRBJ1-1	14	-	CASSPQVLRTEAFF
TRBV5-6	TRBJ1-3	14	-	CASSLVRGGNTIYF
TRBV6-4	TRBJ2-3	15	-	CASSDSREGADTQYF
TRBV4-1	TRBJ2-7	15	-	CASSQLAGGLGEQYF
TRBV7-8	TRBJ2-5	16	-	CASSRDGRHIQETQYF
TRBV10-3	TRBJ2-7	14	-	CATGGGGGQYEQYF
TRBV6-1	TRBJ2-7	14	-	CASSEASGTYEQYF
TRBV21-1	TRBJ2-4	15	-	CATLKGIIAKNIQYF
TRBV10-1	TRBJ1-3	15	once	CASSEDNISGNTIYF
TRBV4-2	TRBJ2-3	14	-	CASSHGEDTDTQYF
TRBV2	TRBJ2-3	15	-	CASSELSGYTDTQYF
TRBV6-6	TRBJ1-5	14	-	CASSLISGNQPQHF
TRBV4-1	TRBJ2-7	12	-	CASSQSGREQYF
TRBV27	TRBJ2-1	14	-	CASSLSPGINEQFF
TRBV4-1	TRBJ2-1	16	-	CASSAVGTGGYNEQFF
TRBV4-3	TRBJ2-7	17	-	CASSQDQGTPSSYEQYF
TRBV10-2	TRBJ2-1	15	-	CATILAGSSYNEQFF
TRBV27	TRBJ1-2	13	-	CASSPGVGYGYTF
TRBV19	TRBJ2-7	13	-	CASMRDVPYEQYF
TRBV27	TRBJ1-1	14	-	CASSLYFWHTEAFF
TRBV9	TRBJ2-7	12	few	CASSGGEYEQYF
TRBV2	TRBJ2-2	16	-	CASSDLTGLTTGELFF
TRBV7-3	TRBJ2-1	13	-	CASSLSGYNEQFF